The T cell receptor (beta chain) under discussion was sequenced for a study of blood T cells in healthy people across ages. Findings of the study overall: From one million sequenced T cells, diversity estimates were lower bounds.

Primers used in a second PCR of about 6 to 11 cycles were a sample-barcoded 5' primer and a J-beta primer mix. A template-switch adaptor with 12 random nucleotides tagged each cDNA molecule. TCRdb re-called the 5' RACE reads through MiXCR, storing one row per CDR3 protein. The sample lists approximately 800,000 distinct CDR3 sequences, about 47% occurring once. This clonotype was detected only a few times. What it binds is unknown. Trimming cost V 3 bases and J 7 bases, with 13 bases left between them. The germline gives CDR1 SQVTM, CDR2 ANQGSEA. There are 13 residues in the CDR3. This receptor was obtained from a man older than 75 in good health. The rearrangement links TRBV29-1 to TRBJ2-1; weak D call: TRBD1 (6 bases). The source material was blood. Here the CDR3 DNA reads TGCAGCGTTGATAACCAAAGGGGGAATGAGCAGTTCTTC. This codes for CSVDNQRGNEQFF.